This TCR beta chain was profiled in a study of T cell changes during pregnancy in multiple sclerosis. V was trimmed by 0 bases and J by 8 bases, leaving 12 bases between them. The CDR3 runs 14 residues. Germline loops: CDR1 SGHDT, CDR2 YYEEEE. Here immunoSEQ multiplex PCR was the method, and the copy in TCRdb shows in-frame clones only, minus some. The sample lists about 85,000 clones; roughly 90% were seen once. This TCR was sampled from a female donor with multiple sclerosis, enrolled in a pregnancy study. V and J are TRBV5-6 and TRBJ2-1, with D possibly being TRBD1 (6 bases). Sequenced material: peripheral blood, taken in the first trimester of pregnancy. The DNA of the CDR3 is TGTGCCAGCAGCTTGGGACAGGCTTCCGATGAGCAGTTCTTC. The encoded protein is CASSLGQASDEQFF.